Presented here are 3 T cell receptor beta chains from one specimen sequenced in a study of shared clonotypes between healthy human individuals. Sequencing used immunoSEQ multiplex PCR; TCRdb keeps in-frame clones, though not all of them. The data contain about 480,000 clones, about 75% of them singletons. The sample comprised PBMCs. These receptors were collected from a woman aged 40 to 55 in good health. Some clones in this sample may be carry-over from other donors' samples.

Turning to this clone: This same CDR3 is encoded by further DNA sequences in the sample. The chain links TRBV5-1 to TRBJ2-1; D ambiguous. There are 13 residues in the CDR3. Germline V gene sequence: CDR1 SGHRS, CDR2 YFSETQ. Trimming pared 0 bases from V and 6 bases from J, leaving 7 bases between. The CDR3 DNA reads as TGCGCCAGCAGCTTGGGGCAGGTCAATGAGCAGTTCTTC. This codes for CASSLGQVNEQFF. The whole variable domain, remainder taken from reference TRBV5-1 and TRBJ2-1, is KAGVTQTPRYLIKTRGQQVTLSCSPISGHRSVSWYQQTPGQGLQFLFEYFSETQRNKGNFPGRFSGRQFSNSRSEMNVSTLELGDSALYLCASSLGQVNEQFFGPGTRLTVL.

The chain links TRBV28 to TRBJ2-5; 7 bases fit TRBD2. The V gene end was trimmed by 2 bases and the J gene end by 5 bases; junction bases not matched to a gene: 5. Germline V CDR1 and CDR2: MDHEN, SYDVKM. The CDR3 extends over 14 amino acids. CDR3 amino acids: CASSLIAGTETQYF. In DNA, the CDR3 is TGTGCCAGCAGTTTAATAGCGGGCACGGAGACCCAGTACTTC.

This chain uses TRBV7-9 with TRBJ2-3; TRBD1 is a possible D gene (6 bases). CDR1 and CDR2 (germline): SEHNR, FQNEAQ (reference sequence). CDR3 size: 13 residues. V was trimmed by 3 bases and J by 6 bases, leaving 10 bases between them. The CDR3 is CASSFAQGDTQYF. For the CDR3, the DNA is TGTGCCAGCAGCTTTGCTCAGGGGGATACGCAGTATTTT.